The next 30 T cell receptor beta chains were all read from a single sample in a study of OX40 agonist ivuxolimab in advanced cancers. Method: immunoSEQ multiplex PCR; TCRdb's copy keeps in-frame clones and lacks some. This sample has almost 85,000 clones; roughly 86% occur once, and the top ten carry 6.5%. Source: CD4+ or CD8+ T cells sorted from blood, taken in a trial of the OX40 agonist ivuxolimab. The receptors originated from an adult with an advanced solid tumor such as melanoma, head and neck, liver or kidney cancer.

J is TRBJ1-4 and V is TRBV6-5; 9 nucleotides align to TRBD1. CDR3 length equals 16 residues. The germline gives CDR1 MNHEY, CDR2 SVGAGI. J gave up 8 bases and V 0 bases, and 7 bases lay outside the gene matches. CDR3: CASSYSGGQGREKLFF. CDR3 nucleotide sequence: TGTGCCAGCAGTTACTCGGGGGGACAGGGTCGGGAAAAACTGTTTTTT.

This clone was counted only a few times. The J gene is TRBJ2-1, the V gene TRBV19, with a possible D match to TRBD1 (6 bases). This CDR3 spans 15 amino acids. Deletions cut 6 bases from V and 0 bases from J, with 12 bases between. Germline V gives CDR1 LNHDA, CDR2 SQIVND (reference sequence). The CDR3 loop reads CASREGEHSYNEQFF. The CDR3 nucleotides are TGTGCCAGTAGAGAGGGGGAGCACTCCTACAATGAGCAGTTCTTC. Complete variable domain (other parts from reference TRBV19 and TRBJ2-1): DGGITQSPKYLFRKEGQNVTLSCEQNLNHDAMYWYRQDPGQGLRLIYYSQIVNDFQKGDIAEGYSVSREKKESFPLTVTSAQKNPTAFYLCASREGEHSYNEQFFGPGTRLTVL.

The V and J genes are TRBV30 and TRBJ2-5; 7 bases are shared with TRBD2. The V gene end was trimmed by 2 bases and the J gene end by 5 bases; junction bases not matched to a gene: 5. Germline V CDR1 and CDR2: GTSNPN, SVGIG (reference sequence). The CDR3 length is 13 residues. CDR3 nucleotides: TGTGCCTGGAGTTCGGGGGGTTGGGAGACCCAGTACTTC. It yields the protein CAWSSGGWETQYF.

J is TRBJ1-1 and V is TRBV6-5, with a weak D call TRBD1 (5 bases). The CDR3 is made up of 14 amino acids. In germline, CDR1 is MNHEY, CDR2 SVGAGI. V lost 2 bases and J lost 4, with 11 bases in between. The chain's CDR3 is CASSYTTGVTEAFF. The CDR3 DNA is TGTGCCAGCAGTTACACCACAGGAGTCACTGAAGCTTTCTTT.

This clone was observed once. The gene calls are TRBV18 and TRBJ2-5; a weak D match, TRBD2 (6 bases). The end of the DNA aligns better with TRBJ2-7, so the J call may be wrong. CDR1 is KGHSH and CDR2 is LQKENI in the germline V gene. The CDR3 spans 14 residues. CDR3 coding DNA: TGTGCCAGCTCACCGATGGGACTTACCTACGAGCAGTACTTC. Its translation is CASSPMGLTYEQYF.

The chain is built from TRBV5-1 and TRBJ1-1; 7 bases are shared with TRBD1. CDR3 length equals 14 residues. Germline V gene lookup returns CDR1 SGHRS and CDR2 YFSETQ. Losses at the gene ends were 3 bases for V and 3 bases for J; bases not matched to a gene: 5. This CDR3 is CASSSYDRDTEAFF. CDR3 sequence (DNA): TGCGCCAGCAGCTCCTATGACAGGGACACTGAAGCTTTCTTT.

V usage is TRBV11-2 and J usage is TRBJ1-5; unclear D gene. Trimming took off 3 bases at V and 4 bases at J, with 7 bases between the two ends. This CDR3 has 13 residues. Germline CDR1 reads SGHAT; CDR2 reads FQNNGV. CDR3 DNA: TGTGCCAGCAGCTTCGACGAAAATCAGCCCCAGCATTTT. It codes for CASSFDENQPQHF.

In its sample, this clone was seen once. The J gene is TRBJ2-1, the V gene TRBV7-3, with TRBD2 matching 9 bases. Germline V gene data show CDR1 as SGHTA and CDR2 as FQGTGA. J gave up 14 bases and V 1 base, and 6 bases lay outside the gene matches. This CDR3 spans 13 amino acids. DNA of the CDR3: TGTGCCAGCAGCTTAAAAGCGGGGGGCCCAAAGTTCTTC. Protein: CASSLKAGGPKFF. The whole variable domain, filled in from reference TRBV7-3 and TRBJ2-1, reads GAGVSQTPSNKVTEKGKYVELRCDPISGHTALYWYRQSLGQGPEFLIYFQGTGAADDSGLPNDRFFAVRPEGSVSTLKIQRTERGDSAVYLCASSLKAGGPKFFGPGTRLTVL.

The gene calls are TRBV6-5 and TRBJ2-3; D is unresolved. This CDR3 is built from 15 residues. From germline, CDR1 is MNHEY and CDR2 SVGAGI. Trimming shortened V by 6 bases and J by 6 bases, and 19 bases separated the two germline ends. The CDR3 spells CASRPTFSWTDTQYF. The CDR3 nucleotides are TGTGCCAGCAGGCCCACCTTCTCTTGGACGGATACGCAGTATTTT.

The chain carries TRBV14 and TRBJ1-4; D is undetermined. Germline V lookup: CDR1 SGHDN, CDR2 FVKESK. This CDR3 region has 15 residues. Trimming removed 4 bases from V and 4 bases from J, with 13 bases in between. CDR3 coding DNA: TGTGCCAGCAGCCCCCAGCGAGGGATTAATGAAAAACTGTTTTTT. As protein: CASSPQRGINEKLFF.

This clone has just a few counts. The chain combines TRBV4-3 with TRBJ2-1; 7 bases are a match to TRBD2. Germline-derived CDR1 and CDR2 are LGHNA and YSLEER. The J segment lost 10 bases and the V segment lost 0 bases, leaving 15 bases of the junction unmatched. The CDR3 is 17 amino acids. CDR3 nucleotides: TGCGCCAGCAGCCAAGAAATAACGGGAGGCTCTTACAGGGAGCAGTTCTTC. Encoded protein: CASSQEITGGSYREQFF.

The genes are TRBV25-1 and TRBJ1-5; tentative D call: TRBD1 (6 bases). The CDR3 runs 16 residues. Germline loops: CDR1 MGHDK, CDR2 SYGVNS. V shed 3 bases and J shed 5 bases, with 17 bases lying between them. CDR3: CASSETGLHRHQPQHF. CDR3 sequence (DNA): TGTGCCAGCAGTGAGACAGGACTCCATCGTCATCAGCCCCAGCATTTT.

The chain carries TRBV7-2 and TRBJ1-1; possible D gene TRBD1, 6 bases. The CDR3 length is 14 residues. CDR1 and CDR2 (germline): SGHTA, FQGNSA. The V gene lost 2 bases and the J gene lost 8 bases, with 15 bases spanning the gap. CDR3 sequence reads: CASSLSPGQLEAFF. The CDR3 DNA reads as TGTGCCAGCAGCTTATCCCCAGGACAGTTAGAAGCTTTCTTT.

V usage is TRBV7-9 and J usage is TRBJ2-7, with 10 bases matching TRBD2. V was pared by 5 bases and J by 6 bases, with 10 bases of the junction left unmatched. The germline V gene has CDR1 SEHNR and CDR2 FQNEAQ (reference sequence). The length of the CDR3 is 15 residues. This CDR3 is CASSKLAGINSEQYF. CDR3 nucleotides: TGTGCCAGCAGCAAACTAGCGGGGATCAACTCCGAGCAGTACTTC.

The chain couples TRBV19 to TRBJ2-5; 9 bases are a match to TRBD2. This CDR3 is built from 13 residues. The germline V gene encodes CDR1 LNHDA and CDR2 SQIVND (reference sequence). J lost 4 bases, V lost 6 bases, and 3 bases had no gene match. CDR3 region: CASRRGLAETQYF. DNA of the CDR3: TGTGCCAGTAGGAGGGGACTAGCAGAGACCCAGTACTTC.

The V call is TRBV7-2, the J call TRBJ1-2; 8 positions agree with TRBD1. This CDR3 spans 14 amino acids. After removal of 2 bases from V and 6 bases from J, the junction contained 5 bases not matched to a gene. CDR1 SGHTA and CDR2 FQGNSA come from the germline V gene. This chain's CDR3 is CASSLSRGRNGYTF. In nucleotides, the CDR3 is TGTGCCAGCAGCTTATCCAGGGGGCGCAATGGCTACACCTTC.

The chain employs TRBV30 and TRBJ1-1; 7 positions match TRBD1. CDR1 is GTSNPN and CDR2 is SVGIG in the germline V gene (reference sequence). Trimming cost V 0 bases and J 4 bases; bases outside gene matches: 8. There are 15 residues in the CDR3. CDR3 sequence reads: CAWSVPGTGVTEAFF. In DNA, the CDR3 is TGTGCCTGGAGTGTACCGGGTACAGGGGTCACTGAAGCTTTCTTT.

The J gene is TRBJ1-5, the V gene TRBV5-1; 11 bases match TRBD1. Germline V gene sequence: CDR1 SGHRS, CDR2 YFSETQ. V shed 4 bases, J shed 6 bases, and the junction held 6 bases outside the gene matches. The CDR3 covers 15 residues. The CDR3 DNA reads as TGCGCCAGCAGCCGGGAGGGGACAGGGGGTCAGCCCCAGCATTTT. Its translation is CASSREGTGGQPQHF.

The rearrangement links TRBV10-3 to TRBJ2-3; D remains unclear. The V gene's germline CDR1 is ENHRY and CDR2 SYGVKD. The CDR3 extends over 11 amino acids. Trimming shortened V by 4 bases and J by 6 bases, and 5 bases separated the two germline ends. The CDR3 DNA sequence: TGTGCCATCAGTGGGTCTGATACGCAGTATTTT. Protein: CAISGSDTQYF.

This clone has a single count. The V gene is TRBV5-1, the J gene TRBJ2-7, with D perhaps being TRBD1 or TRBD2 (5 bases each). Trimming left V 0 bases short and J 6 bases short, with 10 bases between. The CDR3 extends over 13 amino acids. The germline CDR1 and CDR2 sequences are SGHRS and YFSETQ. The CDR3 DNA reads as TGCGCCAGCAGCTTGGGGCAGGGAGTCGAGCAGTACTTC. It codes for CASSLGQGVEQYF.

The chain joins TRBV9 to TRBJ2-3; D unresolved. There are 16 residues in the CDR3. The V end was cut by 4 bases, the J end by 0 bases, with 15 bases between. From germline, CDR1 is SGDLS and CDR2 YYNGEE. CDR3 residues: CASSPQSIQSTDTQYF. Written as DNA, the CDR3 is TGTGCCAGCAGCCCGCAGTCAATCCAGAGCACAGATACGCAGTATTTT.

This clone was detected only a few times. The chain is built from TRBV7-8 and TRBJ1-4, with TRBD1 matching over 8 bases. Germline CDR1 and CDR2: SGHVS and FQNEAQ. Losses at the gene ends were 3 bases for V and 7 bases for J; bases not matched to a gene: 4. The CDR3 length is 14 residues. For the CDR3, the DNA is TGTGCCAGCAGCTTCCAGGGGGCAGGTGAAAAACTGTTTTTT. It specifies CASSFQGAGEKLFF.

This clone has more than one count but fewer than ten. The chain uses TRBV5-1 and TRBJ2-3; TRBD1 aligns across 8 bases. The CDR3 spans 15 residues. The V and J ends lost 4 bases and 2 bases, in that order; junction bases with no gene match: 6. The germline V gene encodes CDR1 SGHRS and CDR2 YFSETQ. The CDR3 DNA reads TGCGCCAGCAGCATACAGGGGGTGGTCACAGATACGCAGTATTTT. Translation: CASSIQGVVTDTQYF. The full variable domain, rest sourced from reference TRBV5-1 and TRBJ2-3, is KAGVTQTPRYLIKTRGQQVTLSCSPISGHRSVSWYQQTPGQGLQFLFEYFSETQRNKGNFPGRFSGRQFSNSRSEMNVSTLELGDSALYLCASSIQGVVTDTQYFGPGTRLTVL.

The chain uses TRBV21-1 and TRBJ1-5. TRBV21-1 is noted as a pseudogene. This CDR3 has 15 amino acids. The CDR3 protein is CARKAKRTGGWPQHF. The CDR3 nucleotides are TGTGCCAGAAAAGCAAAAAGGACCGGTGGGTGGCCCCAGCATTTT.

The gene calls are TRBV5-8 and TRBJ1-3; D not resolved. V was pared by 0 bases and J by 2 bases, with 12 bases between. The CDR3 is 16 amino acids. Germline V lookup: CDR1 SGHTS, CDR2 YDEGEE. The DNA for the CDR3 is TGTGCCAGCAGCTTGGAGACGGCCTGGACTGGAAACACCATATATTTT. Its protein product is CASSLETAWTGNTIYF.

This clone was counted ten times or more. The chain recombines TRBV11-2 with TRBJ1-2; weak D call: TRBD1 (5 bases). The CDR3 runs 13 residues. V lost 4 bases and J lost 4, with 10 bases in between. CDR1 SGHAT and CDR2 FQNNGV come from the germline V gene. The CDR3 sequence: CASSSGTFYGYTF. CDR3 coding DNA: TGTGCCAGCAGCTCCGGGACTTTCTATGGCTACACCTTC.

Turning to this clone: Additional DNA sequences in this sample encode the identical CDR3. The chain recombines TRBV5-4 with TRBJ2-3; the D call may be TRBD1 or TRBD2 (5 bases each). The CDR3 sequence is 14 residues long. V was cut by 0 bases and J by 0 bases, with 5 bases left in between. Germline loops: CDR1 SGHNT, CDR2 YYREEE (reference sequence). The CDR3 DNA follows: TGTGCCAGCAGCTTGGGGGGGAGCACAGATACGCAGTATTTT. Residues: CASSLGGSTDTQYF.

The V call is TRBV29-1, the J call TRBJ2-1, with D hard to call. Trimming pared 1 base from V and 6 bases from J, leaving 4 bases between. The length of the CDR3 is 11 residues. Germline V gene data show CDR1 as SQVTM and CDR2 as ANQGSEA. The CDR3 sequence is CSVEAGNEQFF. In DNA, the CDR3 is TGCAGCGTTGAAGCGGGCAATGAGCAGTTCTTC.

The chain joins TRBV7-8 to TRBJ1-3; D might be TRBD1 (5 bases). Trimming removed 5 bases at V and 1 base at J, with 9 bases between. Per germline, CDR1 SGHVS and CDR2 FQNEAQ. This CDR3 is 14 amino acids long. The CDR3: CASSLRQSGNTIYF. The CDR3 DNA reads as TGTGCCAGCAGCCTTAGACAGTCTGGAAACACCATATATTTT.

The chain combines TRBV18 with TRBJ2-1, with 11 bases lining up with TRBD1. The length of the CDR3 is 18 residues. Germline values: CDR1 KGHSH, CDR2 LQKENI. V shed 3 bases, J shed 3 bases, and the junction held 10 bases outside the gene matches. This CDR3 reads CASSPQSQGQGGYNEQFF. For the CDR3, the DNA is TGTGCCAGCTCACCCCAATCCCAGGGACAGGGGGGCTACAATGAGCAGTTCTTC.